The clone carrying this T cell receptor (beta chain) has more than one count but fewer than ten. These data originate in a study of T cells in Graves' hyperthyroidism and ophthalmopathy. In the study overall: Peripheral blood was taken when the disease was first diagnosed, before any treatment began.

The TCR beta CDR3 regions underwent amplification using RNA transcripts as the source. Primed by the HTBI set, a first-round RT-PCR was run on the TCR CDR3. TCRdb ran MiXCR on the multiplex PCR reads and lists one entry per CDR3 protein. The data contain 550,000 to 800,000 distinct CDR3 sequences, about a sixth of them seen just once; the ten biggest clones take up around 7.7%. Unmatched junction bases numbered 10, after V lost 6 bases and J lost 9 bases. CDR3 length: 14 residues. This sequence joins TRBV12-3 or TRBV12-4 and TRBJ2-1, with 8 bases fitting TRBD1. The TCR comes from a man aged 18 to 29 with Graves' hyperthyroidism. The source material was blood. The CDR3: CASSRTGIYGEQFF. CDR3 bases: TGTGCCAGCAGCCGGACAGGGATCTATGGTGAGCAGTTCTTC.